There are a few counts of the clone carrying this TCR beta chain. The sample belongs to a study of T-cell memory formation after mild COVID-19. In TCRdb, the 5' RACE reads were re-called with MiXCR into one record per CDR3 protein. The repertoire holds about 470,000 distinct CDR3 sequences, roughly 20% seen once, with about 12% in the top ten. Per germline, CDR1 MNHEY and CDR2 SVGAGI. Trimming took 0 bases from V and 8 from J, leaving 11 bases between them. The CDR3 loop spans 14 amino acids. The chain joins TRBV6-5 to TRBJ2-1; D could derive from TRBD1 or TRBD2 (6 bases each). This sequence was found in an adult woman who had mild COVID-19 (a few samples of this study predate the infection). Cell type and time point are not known. Sequencing was carried out using PBMCs or a T cell subset sorted from them (not recorded which). The CDR3 sequence is CASSYSPGAYEQFF. Here the CDR3 DNA reads TGTGCCAGCAGTTACTCCCCGGGGGCCTATGAGCAGTTCTTC.